These 7 T cell receptor beta chains were sequenced from one sample in a study of T cell changes during pregnancy in multiple sclerosis. Data came from immunoSEQ multiplex PCR; TCRdb stores just in-frame clones and leaves some out. The sample carries approximately 59,000 clones, roughly 95% recorded once. The material sequenced was CD4+ T cells from peripheral blood mononuclear cells, taken before pregnancy. These receptors were taken from a female donor with multiple sclerosis, enrolled in a pregnancy study.

The rearrangement links TRBV27 to TRBJ1-2; D is uncertain. Germline CDR1 reads MNHEY; CDR2 reads SMNVEV (reference sequence). This CDR3 region has 15 residues. Trimming left V 5 bases short and J 4 bases short, with 17 bases between. The CDR3 DNA sequence: TGTGCCAGCAGTCCTAGAGGGCGGCAGATCTATGGCTACACCTTC. As protein: CASSPRGRQIYGYTF.

The genes are TRBV25-1 and TRBJ2-2; weak D call: TRBD2 (6 bases). Trimming took off 3 bases at V and 4 bases at J, with 9 bases between the two ends. CDR3 length: 14 residues. Germline V gives CDR1 MGHDK, CDR2 SYGVNS. CDR3 amino acids: CASSDPEGTGELFF. The CDR3 region has the DNA TGTGCCAGCAGTGATCCGGAGGGCACCGGGGAGCTGTTTTTT.

The rearrangement joins TRBV4-3 to TRBJ2-2; tentatively, D is TRBD2 (5 bases). The CDR3 runs to 17 residues. Looked up from germline, CDR1 is LGHNA and CDR2 is YSLEER. V shed 0 bases and J shed 0 bases, with 11 bases lying between them. Written as DNA, the CDR3 is TGCGCCAGCAGCCAAGATGAAGGAGCGGCGAACACCGGGGAGCTGTTTTTT. Translated, it gives CASSQDEGAANTGELFF.

This chain connects TRBV9 to TRBJ2-1, with TRBD2 matching 12 bases. CDR3 length equals 17 residues. The germline gives CDR1 SGDLS, CDR2 YYNGEE. J was trimmed by 7 bases and V by 0 bases; bases with no gene match: 8. The CDR3 protein is CASSVDLAGGPKNEQFF. CDR3 bases: TGTGCCAGCAGCGTAGATCTAGCGGGAGGGCCTAAAAATGAGCAGTTCTTC.

The chain combines TRBV5-1 with TRBJ2-7, with TRBD2 identical over 8 bases. Germline CDR1 is SGHRS and CDR2 is YFSETQ. V lost 3 bases and J lost 1; bases outside the gene matches: 15. The length of the CDR3 is 18 residues. CDR3 protein: CASSSPGGVGGGSYEQYF. The CDR3 bases are TGCGCCAGCAGCTCGCCGGGAGGGGTAGGAGGGGGGTCCTACGAGCAGTACTTC.

The chain carries TRBV21-1 and TRBJ2-3; TRBD2 was called by the table and not checked on the DNA. TRBV21-1 is assigned pseudogene status. CDR3 length: 15 residues. The DNA for the CDR3 is TGTGCCAGCAGCAAAGCGGCTAGCGGGGGTAATACGCAGTATTTT. It yields the protein CASSKAASGGNTQYF.

The gene calls are TRBV6-6 and TRBJ1-3, with D hard to call. Germline V gives CDR1 MNHNY, CDR2 SVGAGI (reference sequence). The CDR3 spans 13 residues. Trimming removed 5 bases from V and 3 bases from J, with 8 bases in between. CDR3 sequence reads: CASSREFGNTIYF. The CDR3 bases are TGTGCCAGCAGTCGGGAGTTTGGAAACACCATATATTTT.